The clone carrying this T cell receptor beta chain was seen at least ten times. Its antigen is not known. Each CDR3 protein gets one entry after TCRdb re-called the reads with MiXCR. Of fewer than 80,000 distinct CDR3 sequences in the sample, around 20% were seen once. The data were obtained in a study of type 1 regulatory T cells. Study conclusions and caveats: Compared with non-Tr1 cells, Tr1 cells showed a narrower TCR repertoire.

V lost 2 bases and J 1 base, leaving 5 bases between the germline ends. The CDR3 totals 13 residues. Germline CDR1 GTSNPN, CDR2 SVGIG (reference sequence). The chain couples TRBV30 to TRBJ2-2; no firm D call. The source of this sequence is a human donor in good health. What was sequenced was cultured type 1 regulatory T (Tr1) cells, either the whole culture or a sorted fraction (not recorded which). CDR3 sequence (DNA): TGTGCCTGGAGTATACAGAACACCGGGGAGCTGTTTTTT. The encoded protein is CAWSIQNTGELFF.